The text below deals with one T cell receptor (beta chain). The data are from a study of blood T cell repertoires in COVID-19. In the original processing: Estimation of nucleated cell counts was performed using reference gene primer amplification. Sequenced by immunoSEQ multiplex PCR; TCRdb stores in-frame clones only, minus some. V, J and clone size are those of that table, while D and trimming were read from the DNA. The sample shows fewer than 350,000 clones, over 75% of them seen only once. The CDR3 extends over 13 amino acids. The germline V gene encodes CDR1 LGHDT and CDR2 YNNKEL (reference sequence). Trimming removed 2 bases at V and 2 bases at J, with 6 bases between.

V is TRBV3-1 (or the pseudogene TRBV3-2) and J is TRBJ1-2; D is unresolved. The source of this sequence is a woman in her forties or fifties who had recovered from COVID-19. The specimen sequenced was peripheral blood. DNA for the CDR3: TGTGCCAGCAGCCAAACAGAGAACTATGGCTACACCTTC. Its translation: CASSQTENYGYTF.